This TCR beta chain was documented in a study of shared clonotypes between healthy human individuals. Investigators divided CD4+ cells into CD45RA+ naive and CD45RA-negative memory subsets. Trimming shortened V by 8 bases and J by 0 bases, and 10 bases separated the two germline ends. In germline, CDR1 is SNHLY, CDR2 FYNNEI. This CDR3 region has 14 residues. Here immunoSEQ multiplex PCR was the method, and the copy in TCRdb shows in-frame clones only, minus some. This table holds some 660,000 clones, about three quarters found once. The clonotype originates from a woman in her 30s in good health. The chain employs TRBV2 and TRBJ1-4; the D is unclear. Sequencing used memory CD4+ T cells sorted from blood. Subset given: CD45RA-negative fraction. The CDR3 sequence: CASSWSATNEKLFF. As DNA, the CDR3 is TGTGCCAGCTCCTGGTCAGCAACTAATGAAAAACTGTTTTTT.